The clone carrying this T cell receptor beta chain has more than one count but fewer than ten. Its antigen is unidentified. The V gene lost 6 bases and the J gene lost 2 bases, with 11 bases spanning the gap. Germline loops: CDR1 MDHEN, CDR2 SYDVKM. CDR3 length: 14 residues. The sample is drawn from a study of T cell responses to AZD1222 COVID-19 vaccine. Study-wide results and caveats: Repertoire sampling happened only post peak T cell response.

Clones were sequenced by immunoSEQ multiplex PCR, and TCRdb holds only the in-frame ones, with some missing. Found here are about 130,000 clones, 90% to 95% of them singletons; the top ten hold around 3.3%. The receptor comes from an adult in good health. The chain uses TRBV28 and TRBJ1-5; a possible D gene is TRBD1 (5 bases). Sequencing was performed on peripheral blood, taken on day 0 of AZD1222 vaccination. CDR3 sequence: CASRLQGGNQPQHF. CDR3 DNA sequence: TGTGCCAGCAGACTACAAGGGGGCAATCAGCCCCAGCATTTT.